The 3 T cell receptor beta chains below were found in one sample sequenced in a study of blood T cells in healthy people across ages. Through a sample-barcoded 5' primer and a J-beta primer mix, a second PCR was run for roughly 7 to 11 cycles. TCRdb fed the 5' RACE reads into MiXCR, producing one record per CDR3 protein. Of 1.2 million to 1.5 million distinct CDR3 sequences in the sample, almost 60% were seen once. Sequencing was performed on blood. These receptors were obtained from a man aged 18-30 years in good health.

V and J are TRBV27 and TRBJ2-5; no definite D call. The J call is in doubt because the DNA end fits TRBJ2-7 better. CDR1 is MNHEY and CDR2 is SMNVEV in the germline V gene (reference sequence). CDR3 length: 13 residues. The CDR3 DNA is TGTGCCAGCAGTTGTTCGGAAACCTACGAGCAGTACTTC. It yields the protein CASSCSETYEQYF.

This clonotype was found a few times. This chain uses TRBV7-2 with TRBJ1-1; no firm D call. Trimming took 5 bases from V and 3 from J, leaving 10 bases between them. The germline CDR1 and CDR2 sequences are SGHTA and FQGNSA. The CDR3 covers 13 residues. CDR3 sequence reads: CASSQNGYTEAFF. The CDR3 DNA follows: TGTGCCAGCAGCCAGAATGGATACACTGAAGCTTTCTTT.

This clonotype was counted once. The CDR3 is CASSPGRGVRYEQYF. The DNA for the CDR3 is TGTGCCAGCAGTCCGGGCCGCGGGGTTCGGTACGAGCAGTACTTC. The chain links TRBV27 to TRBJ2-5; D perhaps matches TRBD2 (6 bases). The DNA end favors TRBJ2-7, so the J call may be wrong. Germline-derived CDR1 and CDR2 are MNHEY and SMNVEV (reference sequence). The CDR3 has 15 residues.